The 12 T cell receptor beta chains presented below share a single source sample, sequenced in a study of early T cells in non-severe SARS-CoV-2 infection. One entry per CDR3 protein results from TCRdb running MiXCR on the 5' RACE reads. The data show 85,000 to 100,000 distinct CDR3 sequences, about 13% seen once. What was sequenced was whole blood. These receptors came from an adult who was a healthcare worker with PCR-confirmed SARS-CoV-2 infection or an uninfected control (not recorded which).

The chain has TRBV6-5 and TRBJ1-2; possibly TRBD1 for D (6 bases). The CDR3 consists of 14 residues. V dropped 0 bases and J dropped 4 bases, with 9 bases sitting between them. Germline V lookup: CDR1 MNHEY, CDR2 SVGAGI. The CDR3 DNA reads as TGTGCCAGCAGTTACTCGAACAGGGTCTATGGCTACACCTTC. This translates into CASSYSNRVYGYTF.

This clonotype was found many times. The genes are TRBV28 and TRBJ1-5; TRBD1 matches 7 bases. The CDR3 is 13 amino acids. With 6 bases clipped from V and 6 bases from J, the junction kept 5 bases outside the gene matches. Germline V gene sequence: CDR1 MDHEN, CDR2 SYDVKM. This chain's CDR3 is CASRLNRGQPQHF. The CDR3 DNA reads TGTGCCAGCAGGTTGAACAGGGGTCAGCCCCAGCATTTT.

This clonotype has more than one count but fewer than ten. The V call is TRBV29-1, the J call TRBJ2-1, with no clear D. The CDR3 runs 14 residues. Germline V gene sequence: CDR1 SQVTM, CDR2 ANQGSEA. Deletions cut 8 bases from V and 5 bases from J, with 19 bases between. The CDR3 is CSSRAPDRDNEQFF. For the CDR3, the DNA is TGCAGCTCCCGAGCCCCCGATAGAGACAATGAGCAGTTCTTC.

The rearrangement uses TRBV11-3 and TRBJ1-3; 7 bases are a match to TRBD1. The CDR3 length is 14 residues. V gave up 5 bases and J gave up 2 bases; unmatched junction bases: 3. Germline V gene lookup returns CDR1 SGHNT and CDR2 YENEEA. The CDR3 coding sequence is TGTGCCAGCAGCCGAGGACAGGCTGGAAACACCATATATTTT. Its translation is CASSRGQAGNTIYF.

This chain links TRBV18 with TRBJ2-3; 8 positions agree with TRBD1. V dropped 2 bases and J dropped 2; count of bases not matched to a gene: 3. The CDR3 has 15 amino acids. Germline lookup yields CDR1 KGHSH and CDR2 LQKENI. The CDR3 sequence: CASSPGDRFTDTQYF. CDR3 nucleotides: TGTGCCAGCTCACCAGGGGACAGGTTCACAGATACGCAGTATTTT.

The V gene is TRBV28, the J gene TRBJ2-3, with 13 bases identical to TRBD2. The CDR3 totals 19 residues. The germline gives CDR1 MDHEN, CDR2 SYDVKM. V lost 3 bases and J lost 4; bases outside the gene matches: 13. CDR3 in amino acids: CASSFSSRTSGGSADTQYF. The DNA of the CDR3 is TGTGCCAGCAGTTTCTCTTCCCGGACTAGCGGGGGTTCAGCAGATACGCAGTATTTT.

In its sample, this clonotype was seen many times. The rearrangement links TRBV5-1 to TRBJ1-2; D not resolved. The length of the CDR3 is 13 residues. V lost 0 bases to trimming and J lost 8 bases, with 11 bases between them. Germline V gene lookup returns CDR1 SGHRS and CDR2 YFSETQ. The CDR3 DNA sequence: TGCGCCAGCAGCTTGGAAGGAAGGGCCGGCTACACCTTC. Translation: CASSLEGRAGYTF.

This clonotype was found many times. The V gene is TRBV7-3, the J gene TRBJ1-1, with a weak D call TRBD1 (5 bases). The germline V gene has CDR1 SGHTA and CDR2 FQGTGA. The V and J ends lost 4 bases and 4 bases respectively, with 10 bases between them. The CDR3 has 13 amino acids. CDR3 sequence reads: CASSYRWGTEAFF. The CDR3 DNA is TGTGCCAGCAGCTACAGGTGGGGCACTGAAGCTTTCTTT.

This chain connects TRBV24-1 to TRBJ1-2; the match to TRBD1 covers 7 bases. There are 15 residues in the CDR3. Germline CDR1 and CDR2: KGHDR and SFDVKD. V shed 2 bases, J shed 3 bases, and the junction held 5 bases outside the gene matches. The chain's CDR3 is CATSDWGTDYYGYTF. The CDR3 coding sequence is TGTGCCACCAGTGATTGGGGGACAGACTACTATGGCTACACCTTC.

The chain is built from TRBV7-2 and TRBJ2-3, with 9 bases fitting TRBD2. Trimming cost V 4 bases and J 5 bases; bases outside gene matches: 10. The germline gives CDR1 SGHTA, CDR2 FQGNSA. CDR3 length: 16 residues. The CDR3 bases are TGTGCCAGCAGCTCAGGGCGCGGGGGGGCCCTAGATACGCAGTATTTT. It specifies CASSSGRGGALDTQYF.

The rearrangement uses TRBV11-2 and TRBJ2-3; D call uncertain. Germline assignment: CDR1 SGHAT and CDR2 FQNNGV. Trimming took off 5 bases at V and 8 bases at J, with 11 bases between the two ends. The CDR3 runs to 12 residues. CDR3 sequence reads: CASSASVGTQYF. The CDR3 coding sequence is TGTGCCAGCAGCGCAAGCGTGGGTACGCAGTATTTT.

Ten or more counts support this clonotype. V is TRBV4-1 and J is TRBJ2-3; D is possibly TRBD1 (5 bases). Deletions cut 5 bases from V and 2 bases from J, with 11 bases between. Germline-derived CDR1 and CDR2 are MGHRA and YSYEKL. This CDR3 contains 14 residues. DNA for the CDR3: TGCGCCAGCAGCGGTTGGGGCCCCACAGATACGCAGTATTTT. It codes for CASSGWGPTDTQYF.